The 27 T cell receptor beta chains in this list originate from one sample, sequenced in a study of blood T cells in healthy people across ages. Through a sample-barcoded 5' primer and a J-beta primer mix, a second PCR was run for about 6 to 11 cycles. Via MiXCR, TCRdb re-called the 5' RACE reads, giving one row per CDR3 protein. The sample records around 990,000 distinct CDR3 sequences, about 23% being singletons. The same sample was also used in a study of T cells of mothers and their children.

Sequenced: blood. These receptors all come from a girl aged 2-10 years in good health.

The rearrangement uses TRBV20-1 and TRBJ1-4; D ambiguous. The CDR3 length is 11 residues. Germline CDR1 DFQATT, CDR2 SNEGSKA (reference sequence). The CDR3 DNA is TGCTCCACGGGGTGGGAAGGAAAACTGTTTTTT. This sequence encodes CSTGWEGKLFF.

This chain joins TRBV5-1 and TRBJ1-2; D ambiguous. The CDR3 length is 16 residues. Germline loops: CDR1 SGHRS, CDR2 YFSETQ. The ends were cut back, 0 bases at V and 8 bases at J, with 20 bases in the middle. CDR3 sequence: CASSLEGGGRARGYTF. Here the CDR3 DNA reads TGCGCCAGCAGCTTGGAGGGCGGCGGTCGCGCTCGGGGCTACACCTTC.

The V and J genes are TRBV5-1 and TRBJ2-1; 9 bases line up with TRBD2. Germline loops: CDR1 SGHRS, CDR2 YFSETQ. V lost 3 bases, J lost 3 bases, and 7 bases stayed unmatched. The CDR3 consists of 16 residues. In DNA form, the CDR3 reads TGCGCCAGCAGCTGGGCCCTAGCGGGAAACTACAATGAGCAGTTCTTC. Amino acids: CASSWALAGNYNEQFF.

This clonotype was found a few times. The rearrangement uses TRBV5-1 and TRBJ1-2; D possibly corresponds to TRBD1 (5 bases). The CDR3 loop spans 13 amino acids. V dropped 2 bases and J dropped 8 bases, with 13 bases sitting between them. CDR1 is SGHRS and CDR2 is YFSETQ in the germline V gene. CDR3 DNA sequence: TGCGCCAGCAGCTTAAACGGGGCGAAAGGCTACACCTTC. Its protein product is CASSLNGAKGYTF.

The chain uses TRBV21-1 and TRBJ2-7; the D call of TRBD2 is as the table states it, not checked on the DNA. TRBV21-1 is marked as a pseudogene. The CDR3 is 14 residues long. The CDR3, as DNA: TGTGCCAGCAGAAACAGGCCCGAAGCCTACGAGCAGTACTTC. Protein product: CASRNRPEAYEQYF.

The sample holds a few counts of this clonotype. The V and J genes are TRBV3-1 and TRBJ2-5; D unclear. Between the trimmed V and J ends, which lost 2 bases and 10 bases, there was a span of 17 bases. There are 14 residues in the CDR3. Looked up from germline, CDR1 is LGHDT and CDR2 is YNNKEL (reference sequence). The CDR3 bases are TGTGCCAGCAGCCAACGGTCTTATGAGCTCCTCCAGTACTTC. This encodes CASSQRSYELLQYF.

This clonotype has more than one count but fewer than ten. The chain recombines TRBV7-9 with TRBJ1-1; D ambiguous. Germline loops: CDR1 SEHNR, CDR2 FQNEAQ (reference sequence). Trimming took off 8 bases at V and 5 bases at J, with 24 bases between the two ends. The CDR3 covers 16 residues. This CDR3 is CASGSSMGRYITEAFF. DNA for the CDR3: TGTGCCAGCGGGTCCTCGATGGGTCGGTATATAACTGAAGCTTTCTTT.

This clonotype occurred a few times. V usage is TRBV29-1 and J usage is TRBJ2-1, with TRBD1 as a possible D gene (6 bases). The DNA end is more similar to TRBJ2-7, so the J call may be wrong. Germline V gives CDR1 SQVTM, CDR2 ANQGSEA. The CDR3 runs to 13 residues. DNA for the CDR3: TGCAGCGTTGGGGACAAAAATTCCTACGAGCAGTACTTC. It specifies CSVGDKNSYEQYF.

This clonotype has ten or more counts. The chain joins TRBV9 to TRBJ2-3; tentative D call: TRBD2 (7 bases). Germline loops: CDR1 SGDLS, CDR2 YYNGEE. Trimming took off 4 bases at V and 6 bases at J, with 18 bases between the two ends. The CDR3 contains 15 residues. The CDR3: CASSRGGFAGDTQYF. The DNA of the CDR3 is TGTGCCAGCAGCCGCGGGGGCTTTGCGGGGGATACGCAGTATTTT. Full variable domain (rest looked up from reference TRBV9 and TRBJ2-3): DSGVTQTPKHLITATGQRVTLRCSPRSGDLSVYWYQQSLDQGLQFLIQYYNGEERAKGNILERFSAQQFPDLHSELNLSSLELGDSALYFCASSRGGFAGDTQYFGPGTRLTVL.

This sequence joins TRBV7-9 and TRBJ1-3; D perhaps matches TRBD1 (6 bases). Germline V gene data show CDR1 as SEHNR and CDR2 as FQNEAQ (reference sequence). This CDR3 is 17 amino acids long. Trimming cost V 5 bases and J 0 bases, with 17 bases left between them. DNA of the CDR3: TGTGCCAGCAGCGACCCGGGACACCTGATCTCTGGAAACACCATATATTTT. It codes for CASSDPGHLISGNTIYF. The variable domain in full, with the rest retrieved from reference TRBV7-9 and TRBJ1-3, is DTGVSQNPRHKITKRGQNVTFRCDPISEHNRLYWYRQTLGQGPEFLTYFQNEAQLEKSRLLSDRFSAERPKGSFSTLEIQRTEQGDSAMYLCASSDPGHLISGNTIYFGEGSWLTVV.

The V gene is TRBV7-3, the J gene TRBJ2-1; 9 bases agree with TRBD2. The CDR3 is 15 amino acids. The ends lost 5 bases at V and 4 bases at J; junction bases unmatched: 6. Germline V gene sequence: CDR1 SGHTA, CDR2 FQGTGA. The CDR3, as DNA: TGTGCCAGCAGCCTACGGACTAGCGAGTACAATGAGCAGTTCTTC. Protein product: CASSLRTSEYNEQFF.

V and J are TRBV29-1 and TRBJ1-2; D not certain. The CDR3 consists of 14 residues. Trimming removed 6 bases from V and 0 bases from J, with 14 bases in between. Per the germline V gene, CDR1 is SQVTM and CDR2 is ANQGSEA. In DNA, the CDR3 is TGCAGCGTCGTCCCAGAGCCAGCTAACTATGGCTACACCTTC. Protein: CSVVPEPANYGYTF. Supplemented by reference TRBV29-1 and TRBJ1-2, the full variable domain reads SAVISQKPSRDICQRGTSLTIQCQVDSQVTMMFWYRQQPGQSLTLIATANQGSEATYESGFVIDKFPISRPNLTFSTLTVSNMSPEDSSIYLCSVVPEPANYGYTFGSGTRLTVV.

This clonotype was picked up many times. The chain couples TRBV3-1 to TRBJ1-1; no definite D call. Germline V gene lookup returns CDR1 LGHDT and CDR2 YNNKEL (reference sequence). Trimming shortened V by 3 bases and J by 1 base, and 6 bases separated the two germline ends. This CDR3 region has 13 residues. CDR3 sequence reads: CASSQTGNTEAFF. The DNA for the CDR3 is TGTGCCAGCAGCCAGACTGGGAACACTGAAGCTTTCTTT.

The CDR3 DNA reads as TGTGCCAGCAGTCCCAATTGGGGACAGCTGAACACTGAAGCTTTCTTT. This sequence encodes CASSPNWGQLNTEAFF. The gene calls are TRBV12-3 or TRBV12-4 and TRBJ1-1; 7 nucleotides align to TRBD1. This CDR3 comprises 16 residues. The trim removed 5 bases at V and 0 bases at J, leaving 9 bases unmatched.

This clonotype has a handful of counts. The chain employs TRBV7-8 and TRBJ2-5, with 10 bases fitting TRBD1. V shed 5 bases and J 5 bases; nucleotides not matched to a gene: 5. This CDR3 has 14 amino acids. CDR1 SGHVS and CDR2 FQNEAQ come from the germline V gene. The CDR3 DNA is TGTGCCAGCAGCCCTCCGGACAGGGGGGAGACCCAGTACTTC. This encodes CASSPPDRGETQYF.

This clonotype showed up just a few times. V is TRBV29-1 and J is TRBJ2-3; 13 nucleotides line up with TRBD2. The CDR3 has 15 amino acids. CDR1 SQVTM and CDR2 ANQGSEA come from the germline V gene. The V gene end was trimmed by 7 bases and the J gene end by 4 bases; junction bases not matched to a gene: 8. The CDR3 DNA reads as TGCAGCGCCGGAAGACTAGCGGGAGGACCAGATACGCAGTATTTT. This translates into CSAGRLAGGPDTQYF.

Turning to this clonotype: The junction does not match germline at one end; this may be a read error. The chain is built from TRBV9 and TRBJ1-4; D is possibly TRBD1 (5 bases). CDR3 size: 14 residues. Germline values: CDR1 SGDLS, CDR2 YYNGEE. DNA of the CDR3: TGTGCCGGCAGCGGAGGGGCAACTAATGAAAAACTGTTTTTT. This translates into CAGSGGATNEKLFF.

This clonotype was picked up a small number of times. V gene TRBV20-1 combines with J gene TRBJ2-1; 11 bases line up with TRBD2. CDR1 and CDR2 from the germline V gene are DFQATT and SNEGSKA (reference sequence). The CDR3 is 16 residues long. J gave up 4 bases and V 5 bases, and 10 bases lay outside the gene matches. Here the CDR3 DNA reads TGCAGTGCTGATACCTTACTAGCGGGAGCGTACAATGAGCAGTTCTTC. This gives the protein CSADTLLAGAYNEQFF.

CDR3 loop: CASSPGVSLDHGYTF. DNA for the CDR3: TGTGCCAGCAGTCCAGGGGTTTCCCTCGACCATGGCTACACCTTC. V and J are TRBV12-3 or TRBV12-4 and TRBJ1-2; the D gene is possibly TRBD1 (6 bases). The CDR3 is made up of 15 amino acids. V was cut by 5 bases and J by 6 bases, with 19 bases left in between.

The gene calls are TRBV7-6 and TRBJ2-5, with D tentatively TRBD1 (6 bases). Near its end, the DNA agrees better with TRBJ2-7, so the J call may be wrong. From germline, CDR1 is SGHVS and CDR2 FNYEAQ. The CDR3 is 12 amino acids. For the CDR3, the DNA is TGTGCCAGGGGGGACACAACCTACGAGCAGTACTTC. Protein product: CARGDTTYEQYF.

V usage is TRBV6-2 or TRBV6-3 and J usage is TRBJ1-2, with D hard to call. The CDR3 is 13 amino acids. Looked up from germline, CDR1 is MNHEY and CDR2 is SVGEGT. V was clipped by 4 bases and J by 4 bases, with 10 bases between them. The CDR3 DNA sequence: TGTGCCAGCAGTTCAGAGAGTCTCTATGGCTACACCTTC. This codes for CASSSESLYGYTF.

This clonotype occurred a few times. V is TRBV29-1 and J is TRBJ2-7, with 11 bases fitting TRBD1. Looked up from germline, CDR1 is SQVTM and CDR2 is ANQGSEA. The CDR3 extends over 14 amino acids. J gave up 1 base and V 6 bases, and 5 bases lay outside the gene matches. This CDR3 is CSVDGTGGSYEQYF. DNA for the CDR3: TGCAGCGTCGATGGGACAGGGGGGTCCTACGAGCAGTACTTC.

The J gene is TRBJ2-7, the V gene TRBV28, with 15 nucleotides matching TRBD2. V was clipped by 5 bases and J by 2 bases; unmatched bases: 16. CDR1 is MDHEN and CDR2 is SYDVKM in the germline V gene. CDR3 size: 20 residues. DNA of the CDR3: TGTGCCAGCAGTGTCCCCGGACTAGCGGGAGGGCCAGCAGATCCCTACGAGCAGTACTTC. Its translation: CASSVPGLAGGPADPYEQYF.

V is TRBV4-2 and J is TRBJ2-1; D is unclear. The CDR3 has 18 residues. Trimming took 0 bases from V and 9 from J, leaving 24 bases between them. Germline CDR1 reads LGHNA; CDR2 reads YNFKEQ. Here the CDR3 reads CASSQDPPGADWSPEQFF. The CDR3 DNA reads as TGTGCCAGCAGCCAAGATCCTCCTGGAGCCGACTGGTCCCCTGAGCAGTTCTTC.

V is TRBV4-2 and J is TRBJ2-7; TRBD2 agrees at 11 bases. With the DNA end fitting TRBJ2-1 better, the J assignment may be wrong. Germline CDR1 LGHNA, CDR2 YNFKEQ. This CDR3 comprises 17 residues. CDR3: CASSQLSGRALYNEQFF. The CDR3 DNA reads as TGTGCCAGCAGCCAGCTTAGCGGGAGGGCCTTGTACAATGAGCAGTTCTTC.

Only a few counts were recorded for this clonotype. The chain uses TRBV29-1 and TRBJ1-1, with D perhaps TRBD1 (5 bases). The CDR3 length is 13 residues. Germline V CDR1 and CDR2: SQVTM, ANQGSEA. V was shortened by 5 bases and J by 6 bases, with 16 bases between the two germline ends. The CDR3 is CSVSISGTPEAFF. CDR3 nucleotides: TGCAGCGTTTCCATTTCCGGGACCCCTGAAGCTTTCTTT.

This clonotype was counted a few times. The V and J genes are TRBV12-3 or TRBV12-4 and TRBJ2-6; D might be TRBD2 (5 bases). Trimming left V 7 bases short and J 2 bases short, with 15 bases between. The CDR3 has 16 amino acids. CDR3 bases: TGTGCCAGCACCACAACCCTCGGGGCTGGGGCCAACGTCCTGACTTTC. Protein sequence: CASTTTLGAGANVLTF.